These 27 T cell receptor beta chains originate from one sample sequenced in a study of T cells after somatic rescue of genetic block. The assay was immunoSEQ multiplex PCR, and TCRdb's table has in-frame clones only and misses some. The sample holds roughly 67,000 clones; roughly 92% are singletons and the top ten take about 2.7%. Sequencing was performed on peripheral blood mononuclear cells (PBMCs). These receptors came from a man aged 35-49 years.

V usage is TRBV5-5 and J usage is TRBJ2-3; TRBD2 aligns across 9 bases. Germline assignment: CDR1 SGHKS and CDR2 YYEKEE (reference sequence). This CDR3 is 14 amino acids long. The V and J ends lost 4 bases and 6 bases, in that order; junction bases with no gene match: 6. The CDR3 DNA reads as TGTGCCAGCAGCAAACTAGCGGGCCGGGATACGCAGTATTTT. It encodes CASSKLAGRDTQYF.

CDR3 residues: CAISARDVSTDTQYF. The DNA for the CDR3 is TGTGCCATCAGTGCTCGGGACGTAAGCACAGATACGCAGTATTTT. V is TRBV10-3 and J is TRBJ2-3; possibly TRBD1 or TRBD2 for D (5 bases each). The CDR3 runs 15 residues. V was pared by 4 bases and J by 0 bases, with 11 bases between. Germline V gene sequence: CDR1 ENHRY, CDR2 SYGVKD.

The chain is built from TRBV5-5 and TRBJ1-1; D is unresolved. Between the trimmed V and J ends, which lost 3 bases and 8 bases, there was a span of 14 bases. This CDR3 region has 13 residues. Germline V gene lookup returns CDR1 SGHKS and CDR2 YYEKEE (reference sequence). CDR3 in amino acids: CASSSRGPQEAFF. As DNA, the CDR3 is TGTGCCAGCAGCTCCCGAGGACCGCAGGAAGCTTTCTTT.

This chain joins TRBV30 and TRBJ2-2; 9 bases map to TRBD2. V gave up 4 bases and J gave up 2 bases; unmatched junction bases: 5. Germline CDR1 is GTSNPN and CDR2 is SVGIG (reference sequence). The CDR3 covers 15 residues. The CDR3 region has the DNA TGTGCCTGGACCCCCGGGACTAGCAACACCGGGGAGCTGTTTTTT. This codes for CAWTPGTSNTGELFF.

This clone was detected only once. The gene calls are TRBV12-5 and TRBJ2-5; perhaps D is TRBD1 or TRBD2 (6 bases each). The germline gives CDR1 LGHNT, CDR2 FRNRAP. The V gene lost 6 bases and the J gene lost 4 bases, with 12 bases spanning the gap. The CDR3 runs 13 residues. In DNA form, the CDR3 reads TGTGCTAGTGGAGCCGAGGGGGGAGAGACCCAGTACTTC. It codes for CASGAEGGETQYF.

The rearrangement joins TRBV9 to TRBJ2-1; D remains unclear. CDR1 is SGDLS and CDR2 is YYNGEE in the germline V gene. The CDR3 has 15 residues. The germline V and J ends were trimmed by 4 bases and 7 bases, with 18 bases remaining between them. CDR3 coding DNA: TGTGCCAGCAGCCCCCAGGTGGCCCACTGGAATGAGCAGTTCTTC. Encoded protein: CASSPQVAHWNEQFF.

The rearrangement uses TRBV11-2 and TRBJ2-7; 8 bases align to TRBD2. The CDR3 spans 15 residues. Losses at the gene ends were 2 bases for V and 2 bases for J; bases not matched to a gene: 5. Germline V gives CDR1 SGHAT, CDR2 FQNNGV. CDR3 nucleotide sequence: TGTGCCAGCAGCTTACGCCGGGGGGGCGCCTACGAGCAGTACTTC. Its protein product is CASSLRRGGAYEQYF.

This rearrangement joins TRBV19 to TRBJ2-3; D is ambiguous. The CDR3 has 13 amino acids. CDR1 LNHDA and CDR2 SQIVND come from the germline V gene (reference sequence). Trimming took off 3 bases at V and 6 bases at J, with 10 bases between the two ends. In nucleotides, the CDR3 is TGTGCCAGTAGTATTAATCGAGCGGATACGCAGTATTTT. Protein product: CASSINRADTQYF. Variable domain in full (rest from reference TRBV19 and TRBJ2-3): DGGITQSPKYLFRKEGQNVTLSCEQNLNHDAMYWYRQDPGQGLRLIYYSQIVNDFQKGDIAEGYSVSREKKESFPLTVTSAQKNPTAFYLCASSINRADTQYFGPGTRLTVL.

CDR3 sequence (DNA): TGTGCCAGCAGCTTGGGGCGGGACAGGGTCTACGAGCAGTACTTC. Its protein is CASSLGRDRVYEQYF. The chain uses TRBV5-4 and TRBJ2-7, with TRBD1 matching over 9 bases. J lost 3 bases, V lost 0 bases, and 4 bases had no gene match. CDR1 SGHNT and CDR2 YYREEE come from the germline V gene (reference sequence). This CDR3 is built from 15 residues. Looking up the rest from reference TRBV5-4 and TRBJ2-7 gives the full variable domain: ETGVTQSPTHLIKTRGQQVTLRCSSQSGHNTVSWYQQALGQGPQFIFQYYREEENGRGNFPPRFSGLQFPNYSSELNVNALELDDSALYLCASSLGRDRVYEQYFGPGTRLTVT.

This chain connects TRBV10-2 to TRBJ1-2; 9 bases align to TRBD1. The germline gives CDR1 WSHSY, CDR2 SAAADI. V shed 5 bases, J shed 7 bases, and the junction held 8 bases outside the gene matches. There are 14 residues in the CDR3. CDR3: CASSLSDRGSGYTF. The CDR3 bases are TGCGCCAGCAGTCTTTCGGACAGGGGTAGTGGCTACACCTTC.

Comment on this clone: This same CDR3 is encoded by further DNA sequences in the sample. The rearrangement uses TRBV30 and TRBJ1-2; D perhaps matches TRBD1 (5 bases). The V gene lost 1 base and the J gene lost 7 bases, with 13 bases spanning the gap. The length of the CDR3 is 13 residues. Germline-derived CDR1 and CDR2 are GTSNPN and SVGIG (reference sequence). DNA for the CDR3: TGTGCCTGGAGTGGCGGGGGGGGACCTGGCTACACCTTC. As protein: CAWSGGGGPGYTF.

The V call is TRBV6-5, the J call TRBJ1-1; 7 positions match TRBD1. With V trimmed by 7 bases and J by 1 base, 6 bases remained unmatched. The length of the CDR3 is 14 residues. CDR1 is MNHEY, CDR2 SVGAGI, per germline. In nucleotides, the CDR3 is TGTGCCAGCACCCCACAGGGGACGAACACTGAAGCTTTCTTT. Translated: CASTPQGTNTEAFF.

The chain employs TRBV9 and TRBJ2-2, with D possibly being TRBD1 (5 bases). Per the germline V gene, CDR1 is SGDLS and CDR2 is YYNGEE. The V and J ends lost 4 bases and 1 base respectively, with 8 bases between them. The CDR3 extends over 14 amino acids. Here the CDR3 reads CASSIGQNTGELFF. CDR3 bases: TGTGCCAGCAGCATAGGACAGAACACCGGGGAGCTGTTTTTT.

The CDR3 is CASSTTNSPLHF. CDR3 nucleotide sequence: TGCGCCAGCTCAACTACGAATTCACCCCTCCACTTT. The chain recombines TRBV10-1 with TRBJ1-6; no clear D. There are 12 residues in the CDR3. In germline, CDR1 is WNHNN, CDR2 SYGVQD (reference sequence). Trimming left V 8 bases short and J 7 bases short, with 9 bases between.

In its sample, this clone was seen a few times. CDR3 sequence reads: CASSGSASSATNEKLFF. The CDR3 region has the DNA TGTGCCAGCAGTGGTTCGGCGAGCTCGGCGACTAATGAAAAACTGTTTTTT. This sequence joins TRBV2 and TRBJ1-4; no reliable D call. The CDR3 spans 17 residues. Deletions cut 4 bases from V and 2 bases from J, with 17 bases between. Germline loops: CDR1 SNHLY, CDR2 FYNNEI.

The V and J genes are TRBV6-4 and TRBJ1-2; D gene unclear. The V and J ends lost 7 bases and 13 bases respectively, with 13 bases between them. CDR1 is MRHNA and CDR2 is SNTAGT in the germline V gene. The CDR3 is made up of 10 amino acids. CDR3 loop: CASTGEQLTF. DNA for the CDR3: TGTGCCAGCACGGGCGAACAGCTCACCTTC.

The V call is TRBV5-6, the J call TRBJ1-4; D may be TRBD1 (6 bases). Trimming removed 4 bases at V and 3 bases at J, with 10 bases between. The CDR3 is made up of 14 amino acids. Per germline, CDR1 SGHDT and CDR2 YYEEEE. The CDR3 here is CASSPGAANEKLFF. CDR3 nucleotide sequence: TGTGCCAGCAGCCCGGGGGCGGCTAATGAAAAACTGTTTTTT. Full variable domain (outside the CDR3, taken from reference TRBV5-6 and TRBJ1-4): DAGVTQSPTHLIKTRGQQVTLRCSPKSGHDTVSWYQQALGQGPQFIFQYYEEEERQRGNFPDRFSGHQFPNYSSELNVNALLLGDSALYLCASSPGAANEKLFFGSGTQLSVL.

CDR3 region: CASSLRVLVDTQYF. The CDR3 nucleotides are TGTGCCAGCAGTTTAAGGGTCCTAGTAGATACGCAGTATTTT. This rearrangement joins TRBV28 to TRBJ2-3; no clear D. V was cut by 2 bases and J by 5 bases, with 11 bases left in between. The CDR3 contains 14 residues. The germline V gene has CDR1 MDHEN and CDR2 SYDVKM.

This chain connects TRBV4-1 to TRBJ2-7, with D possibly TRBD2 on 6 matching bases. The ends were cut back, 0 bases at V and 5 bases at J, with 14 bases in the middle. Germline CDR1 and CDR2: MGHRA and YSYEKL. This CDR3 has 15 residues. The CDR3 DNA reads TGCGCCAGCAGCCAAGAGGGACTCCCGACGGACGAGCAGTACTTC. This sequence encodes CASSQEGLPTDEQYF.

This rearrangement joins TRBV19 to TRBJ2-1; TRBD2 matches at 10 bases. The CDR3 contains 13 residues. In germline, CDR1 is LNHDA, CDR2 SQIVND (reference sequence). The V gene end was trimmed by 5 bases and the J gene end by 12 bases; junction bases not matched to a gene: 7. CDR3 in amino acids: CASSEGLARRQFF. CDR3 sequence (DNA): TGTGCCAGTAGTGAGGGACTAGCGCGCCGGCAGTTCTTC.

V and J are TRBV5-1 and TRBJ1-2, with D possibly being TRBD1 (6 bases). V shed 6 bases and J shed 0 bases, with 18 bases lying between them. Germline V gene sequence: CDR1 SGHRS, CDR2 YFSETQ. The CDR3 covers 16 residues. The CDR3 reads CASIPEWGATNYGYTF. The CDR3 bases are TGCGCCAGCATCCCGGAATGGGGGGCCACTAACTATGGCTACACCTTC.

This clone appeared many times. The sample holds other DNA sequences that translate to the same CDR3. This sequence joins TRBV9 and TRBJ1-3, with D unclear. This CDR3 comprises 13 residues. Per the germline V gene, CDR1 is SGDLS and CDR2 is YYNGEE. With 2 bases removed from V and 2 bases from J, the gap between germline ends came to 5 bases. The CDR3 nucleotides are TGTGCCAGCAGCGTTTCCCCTGGAAACACCATATATTTT. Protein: CASSVSPGNTIYF.

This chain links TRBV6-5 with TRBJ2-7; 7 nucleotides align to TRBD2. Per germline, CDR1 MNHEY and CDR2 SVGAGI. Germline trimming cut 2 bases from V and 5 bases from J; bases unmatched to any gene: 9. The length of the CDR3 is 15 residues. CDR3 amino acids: CASSYSWEGRDEQYF. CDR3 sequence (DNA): TGTGCCAGCAGTTACAGTTGGGAGGGCCGGGACGAGCAGTACTTC.

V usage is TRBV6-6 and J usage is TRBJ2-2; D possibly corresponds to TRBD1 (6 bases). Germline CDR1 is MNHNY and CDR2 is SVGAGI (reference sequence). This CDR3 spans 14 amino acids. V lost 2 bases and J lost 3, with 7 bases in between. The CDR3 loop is CASSYGQYTGELFF. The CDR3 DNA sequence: TGTGCCAGCAGTTACGGACAGTACACCGGGGAGCTGTTTTTT.

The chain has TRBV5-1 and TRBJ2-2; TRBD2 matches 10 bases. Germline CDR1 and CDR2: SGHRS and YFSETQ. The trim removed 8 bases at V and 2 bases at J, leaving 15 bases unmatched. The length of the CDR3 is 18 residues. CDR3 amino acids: CASSIPGLANLNTGELFF. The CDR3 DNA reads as TGCGCCAGTTCTATACCGGGACTAGCGAACCTAAACACCGGGGAGCTGTTTTTT.

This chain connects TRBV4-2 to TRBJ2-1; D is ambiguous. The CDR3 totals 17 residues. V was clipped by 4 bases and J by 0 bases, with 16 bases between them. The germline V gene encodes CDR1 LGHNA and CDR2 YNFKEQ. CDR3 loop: CASSPVGGPSSYNEQFF. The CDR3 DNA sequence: TGTGCCAGCAGCCCCGTCGGTGGCCCTAGCTCCTACAATGAGCAGTTCTTC.

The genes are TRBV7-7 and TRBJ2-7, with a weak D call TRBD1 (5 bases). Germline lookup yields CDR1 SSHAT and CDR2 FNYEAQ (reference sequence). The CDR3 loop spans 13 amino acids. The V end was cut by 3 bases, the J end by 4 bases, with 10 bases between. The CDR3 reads CASSFSDSYEQYF. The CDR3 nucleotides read TGTGCCAGCAGCTTTTCTGACAGTTACGAGCAGTACTTC.